A single sample gave rise to the 21 T cell receptor beta chains below, sequenced in a study of blood T cell repertoires in COVID-19. Profiling relied on immunoSEQ multiplex PCR, and the TCRdb table lists in-frame clones only, not all of them. In the table there are approximately 94,000 clones, about nine tenths of which are singletons. Specimen: peripheral blood. The receptor source for this set is a man aged 50 to 59 with active COVID-19.

The chain carries TRBV5-1 and TRBJ1-2; D is unclear. The CDR3 totals 12 residues. Per germline, CDR1 SGHRS and CDR2 YFSETQ. Trimming removed 1 base at V and 4 bases at J, with 5 bases between. CDR3 in amino acids: CASSLSSYGYTF. Here the CDR3 DNA reads TGCGCCAGCAGCTTGAGTAGCTATGGCTACACCTTC.

The chain employs TRBV3-1 (or the pseudogene TRBV3-2) and TRBJ1-3; D ambiguous. CDR3 length: 15 residues. Germline loops: CDR1 LGHDT, CDR2 YNNKEL (reference sequence). V was clipped by 0 bases and J by 1 base, with 7 bases between them. CDR3 residues: CASSQEEISGNTIYF. In DNA form, the CDR3 reads TGTGCCAGCAGCCAAGAAGAGATTTCTGGAAACACCATATATTTT.

The rearrangement uses TRBV5-1 and TRBJ1-1, with D unresolved. The V and J ends lost 0 bases and 4 bases respectively, with 13 bases between them. The germline V gene encodes CDR1 SGHRS and CDR2 YFSETQ. CDR3 length: 15 residues. CDR3 nucleotide sequence: TGCGCCAGCAGCTTGGAAAGTACGGTTTCCACTGAAGCTTTCTTT. Its protein product is CASSLESTVSTEAFF.

This clone has just one count. DNA of the CDR3: TGTGCCAGCAGCTTGGGGACAGGACATTCAGATACGCAGTATTTT. Amino acids: CASSLGTGHSDTQYF. The chain combines TRBV5-6 with TRBJ2-3; TRBD1 aligns across 7 bases. Trimming removed 0 bases from V and 4 bases from J; junction bases left unmatched: 5. This CDR3 contains 15 residues. Germline lookup yields CDR1 SGHDT and CDR2 YYEEEE.

The gene calls are TRBV7-3 and TRBJ2-2; 9 bases agree with TRBD2. The CDR3 runs to 15 residues. The germline gives CDR1 SGHTA, CDR2 FQGTGA. J was trimmed by 5 bases and V by 4 bases; bases with no gene match: 5. The CDR3 sequence: CASSSSGARTGELFF. The CDR3 bases are TGTGCCAGCAGCTCTAGCGGGGCAAGGACCGGGGAGCTGTTTTTT.

This chain joins TRBV30 and TRBJ2-1; weak D call: TRBD2 (6 bases). The CDR3 totals 14 residues. The ends were cut back, 4 bases at V and 6 bases at J, with 16 bases in the middle. Germline CDR1 reads GTSNPN; CDR2 reads SVGIG (reference sequence). The CDR3 DNA is TGTGCCTGGAAGGAGGGAGTAATTTTCAATGAGCAGTTCTTC. Translating it yields CAWKEGVIFNEQFF.

J is TRBJ2-1 and V is TRBV10-3; 7 bases are shared with TRBD1. The CDR3 consists of 15 residues. Germline V gene lookup returns CDR1 ENHRY and CDR2 SYGVKD. J lost 8 bases, V lost 3 bases, and 10 bases had no gene match. Written as DNA, the CDR3 is TGTGCCATCAGTGAACGGGGTTTAGGGGGCGATGAGCAGTTCTTC. This gives the protein CAISERGLGGDEQFF.

The CDR3 spells CASSLQVMNTEAFF. The CDR3 coding sequence is TGCGCCAGCAGCTTACAGGTTATGAACACTGAAGCTTTCTTT. The rearrangement joins TRBV5-1 to TRBJ1-1; tentative D call: TRBD1 (5 bases). V dropped 2 bases and J dropped 0 bases, with 8 bases sitting between them. CDR1 is SGHRS, CDR2 YFSETQ, per germline. There are 14 residues in the CDR3.

In this sample, this clone turned up once. V gene TRBV10-3 combines with J gene TRBJ2-6, with TRBD1 identical over 9 bases. The V segment lost 3 bases and the J segment 0 bases; nucleotides outside the gene matches: 12. The CDR3 has 20 residues. Germline V gene sequence: CDR1 ENHRY, CDR2 SYGVKD. CDR3 bases: TGTGCCATCAGTGAAGGGACAGGGCTTTCCCCCACCTCTGGGGCCAACGTCCTGACTTTC. Its translation: CAISEGTGLSPTSGANVLTF.

This clone was recorded once. The chain employs TRBV5-6 and TRBJ1-3; D is unresolved. The ends were cut back, 0 bases at V and 0 bases at J, with 7 bases in the middle. The V gene's germline CDR1 is SGHDT and CDR2 YYEEEE. CDR3 length equals 15 residues. CDR3 coding DNA: TGTGCCAGCAGCTTGGGGCTCAACTCTGGAAACACCATATATTTT. It yields the protein CASSLGLNSGNTIYF.

The chain uses TRBV4-2 and TRBJ1-3, with 7 positions matching TRBD1. Germline V gene data show CDR1 as LGHNA and CDR2 as YNFKEQ. There are 20 residues in the CDR3. The junction had 15 bases not matched to a gene; V was cut back by 1 base and J by 0 bases. CDR3 nucleotide sequence: TGTGCCAGCAGCCAAGGGAGACCACAGGGGCCCCTACTCTCTGGAAACACCATATATTTT. This codes for CASSQGRPQGPLLSGNTIYF.

The chain links TRBV24-1 to TRBJ2-3; no clear D. CDR3 size: 16 residues. Germline CDR1 and CDR2: KGHDR and SFDVKD. Trimming took off 3 bases at V and 2 bases at J, with 14 bases between the two ends. CDR3 nucleotides: TGTGCCACCAGTGATCTTAAATTCGGGTCCACAGATACGCAGTATTTT. Translation: CATSDLKFGSTDTQYF.

V and J are TRBV6-2 or TRBV6-3 and TRBJ2-2; the match to TRBD2 covers 11 bases. Germline CDR1 reads MNHEY; CDR2 reads SVGEGT. The CDR3 covers 17 residues. V dropped 4 bases and J dropped 6; count of bases not matched to a gene: 10. For the CDR3, the DNA is TGTGCCAGCAGTTGTGATAATAGCGGGAGGGCCGCCGGGGAGCTGTTTTTT. It translates to CASSCDNSGRAAGELFF.

This chain uses TRBV6-5 with TRBJ2-4; perhaps TRBD2 as D (5 bases). There are 14 residues in the CDR3. The germline V gene has CDR1 MNHEY and CDR2 SVGAGI. The V end was cut by 6 bases, the J end by 4 bases, with 13 bases between. The CDR3 loop is CASSPGIQKNIQYF. CDR3 coding DNA: TGTGCCAGCAGCCCCGGGATCCAAAAAAACATTCAGTACTTC.

This chain joins TRBV7-2 and TRBJ1-6; tentative D call: TRBD1 (6 bases). The CDR3 covers 16 residues. Germline CDR1 and CDR2: SGHTA and FQGNSA. The V end was cut by 4 bases, the J end by 5 bases, with 15 bases between. The CDR3 sequence is CASSSTGIRDNSPLHF. CDR3 coding DNA: TGTGCCAGCAGCTCCACAGGGATTCGGGATAATTCACCCCTCCACTTT.

This clone was picked up one time. The chain employs TRBV5-1 and TRBJ2-7; TRBD1 aligns across 9 bases. J gave up 0 bases and V 6 bases, and 10 bases lay outside the gene matches. The CDR3 has 16 amino acids. Looked up from germline, CDR1 is SGHRS and CDR2 is YFSETQ. The DNA of the CDR3 is TGCGCCAGCAAGCTCACGACAGGGGGATACTCCTACGAGCAGTACTTC. This gives the protein CASKLTTGGYSYEQYF.

The chain couples TRBV21-1 to TRBJ1-3; the DNA was not used to check the table's D call, TRBD1. TRBV21-1 is termed a pseudogene. The CDR3 has 18 residues. CDR3 protein: CASSKEVEQGGSGNTIYF. The CDR3 DNA follows: TGTGCCAGCAGCAAAGAAGTCGAGCAGGGGGGCTCTGGAAACACCATATATTTT.

The count of this clone is one. V gene TRBV12-3 or TRBV12-4 combines with J gene TRBJ1-2, with D uncertain. This CDR3 comprises 13 residues. Trimming removed 7 bases at V and 8 bases at J, with 17 bases between. In DNA, the CDR3 is TGTGCCAGCACCATGGTCGTCGCGGGCGGCTACACCTTC. As protein: CASTMVVAGGYTF.

This clone was seen a few times. This chain uses TRBV19 with TRBJ1-2; the match to TRBD1 covers 10 bases. The CDR3 is made up of 15 amino acids. Trimming at V came to 4 bases and at J to 3 bases, leaving 5 bases not matched to a gene. Germline V CDR1 and CDR2: LNHDA, SQIVND (reference sequence). The CDR3 DNA reads as TGTGCCAGTAGTACTCGGGACAGGGGAGACTATGGCTACACCTTC. Protein: CASSTRDRGDYGYTF.

The chain recombines TRBV5-1 with TRBJ2-5, with D tentatively TRBD1 (5 bases). Germline V gene lookup returns CDR1 SGHRS and CDR2 YFSETQ. The CDR3 consists of 13 residues. Trimming took off 7 bases at V and 2 bases at J, with 12 bases between the two ends. DNA for the CDR3: TGCGCCAGCCCGGACAAACATCAAGAGACCCAGTACTTC. This codes for CASPDKHQETQYF.

The V call is TRBV9, the J call TRBJ1-1; TRBD1 matches at 9 bases. Germline lookup yields CDR1 SGDLS and CDR2 YYNGEE. CDR3 length: 15 amino acids. V shed 4 bases and J 6 bases; nucleotides not matched to a gene: 10. The CDR3 here is CASSSRQGGVAEAFF. The CDR3 coding sequence is TGTGCCAGCAGCTCCAGACAGGGGGGGGTCGCTGAAGCTTTCTTT.